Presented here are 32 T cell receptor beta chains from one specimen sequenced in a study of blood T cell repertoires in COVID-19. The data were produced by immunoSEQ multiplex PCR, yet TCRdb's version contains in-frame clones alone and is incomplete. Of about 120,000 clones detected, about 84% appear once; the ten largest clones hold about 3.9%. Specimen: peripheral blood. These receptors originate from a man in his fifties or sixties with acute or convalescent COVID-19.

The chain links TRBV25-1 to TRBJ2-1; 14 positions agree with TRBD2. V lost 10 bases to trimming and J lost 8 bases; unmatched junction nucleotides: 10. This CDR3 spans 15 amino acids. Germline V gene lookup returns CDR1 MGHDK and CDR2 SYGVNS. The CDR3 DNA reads TGTGCCACCCAGGGACTAGCGGGAGATAGGGATGAGCAGTTCTTC. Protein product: CATQGLAGDRDEQFF.

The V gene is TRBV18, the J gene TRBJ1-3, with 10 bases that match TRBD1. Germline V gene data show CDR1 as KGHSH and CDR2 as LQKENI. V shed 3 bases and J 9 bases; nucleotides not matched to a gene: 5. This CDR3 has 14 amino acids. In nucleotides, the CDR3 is TGTGCCAGCTCACCGACAGGGGGCGACGGCACCATATATTTT. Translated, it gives CASSPTGGDGTIYF.

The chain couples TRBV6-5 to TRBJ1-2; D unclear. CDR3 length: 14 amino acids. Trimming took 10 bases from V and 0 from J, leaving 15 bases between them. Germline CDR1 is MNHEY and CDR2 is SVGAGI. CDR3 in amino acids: CAIEQYLANYGYTF. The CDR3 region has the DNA TGTGCCATCGAACAATACCTAGCTAACTATGGCTACACCTTC.

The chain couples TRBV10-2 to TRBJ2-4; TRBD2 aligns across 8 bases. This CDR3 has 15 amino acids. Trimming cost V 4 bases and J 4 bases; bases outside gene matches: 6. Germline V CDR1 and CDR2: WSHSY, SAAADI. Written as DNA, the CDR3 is TGCGCCAGCAGTGCGAACAGCGGGAGAAAAAACATTCAGTACTTC. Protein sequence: CASSANSGRKNIQYF.

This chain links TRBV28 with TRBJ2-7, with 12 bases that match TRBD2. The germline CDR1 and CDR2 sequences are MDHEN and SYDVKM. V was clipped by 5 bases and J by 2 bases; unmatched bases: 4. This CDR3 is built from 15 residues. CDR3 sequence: CASSLRTSGTYEQYF. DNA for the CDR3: TGTGCCAGCAGTCTACGGACTAGCGGGACCTACGAGCAGTACTTC.

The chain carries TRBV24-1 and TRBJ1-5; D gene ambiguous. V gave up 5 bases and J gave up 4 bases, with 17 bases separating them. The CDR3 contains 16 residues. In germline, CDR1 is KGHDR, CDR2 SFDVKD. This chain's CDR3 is CATSGTAGSSNQPQHF. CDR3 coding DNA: TGTGCCACCAGTGGCACGGCGGGGTCCAGTAATCAGCCCCAGCATTTT.

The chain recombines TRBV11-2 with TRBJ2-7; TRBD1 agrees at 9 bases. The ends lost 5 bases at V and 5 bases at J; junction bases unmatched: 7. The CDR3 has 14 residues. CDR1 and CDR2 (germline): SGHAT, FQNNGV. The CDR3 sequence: CASSARTGDHEQYF. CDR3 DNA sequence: TGTGCCAGCAGCGCCCGGACAGGGGACCACGAGCAGTACTTC.

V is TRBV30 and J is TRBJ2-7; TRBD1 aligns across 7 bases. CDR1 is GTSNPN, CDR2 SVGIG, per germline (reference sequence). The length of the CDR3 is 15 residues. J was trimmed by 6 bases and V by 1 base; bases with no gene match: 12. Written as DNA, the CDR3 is TGTGCCTGGAGTGGGGACAGTGGGAAGCTGGGCGAGCAGTACTTC. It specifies CAWSGDSGKLGEQYF.

CDR3 region: CASSPSGRANTGELFF. The CDR3 bases are TGTGCCAGCAGTCCAAGCGGGAGGGCCAACACCGGGGAGCTGTTTTTT. The V gene is TRBV7-9, the J gene TRBJ2-2; TRBD2 matches 10 bases. Germline CDR1 is SEHNR and CDR2 is FQNEAQ (reference sequence). The CDR3 totals 16 residues. J gave up 2 bases and V 6 bases, and 6 bases lay outside the gene matches.

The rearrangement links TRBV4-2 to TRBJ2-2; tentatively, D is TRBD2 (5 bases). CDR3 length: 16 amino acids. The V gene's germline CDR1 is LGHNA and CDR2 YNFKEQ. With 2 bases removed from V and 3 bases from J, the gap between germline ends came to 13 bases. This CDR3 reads CASSQQHGKDTGELFF. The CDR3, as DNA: TGTGCCAGCAGCCAACAACACGGGAAGGACACCGGGGAGCTGTTTTTT.

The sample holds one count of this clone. The CDR3 here is CATRPGLGETQYF. The CDR3 DNA is TGTGCCACCAGGCCGGGACTGGGAGAGACCCAGTACTTC. The V gene is TRBV24-1, the J gene TRBJ2-5; TRBD2 might be the D (6 bases). Germline lookup yields CDR1 KGHDR and CDR2 SFDVKD. The length of the CDR3 is 13 residues. Trimming took 7 bases from V and 4 from J, leaving 12 bases between them.

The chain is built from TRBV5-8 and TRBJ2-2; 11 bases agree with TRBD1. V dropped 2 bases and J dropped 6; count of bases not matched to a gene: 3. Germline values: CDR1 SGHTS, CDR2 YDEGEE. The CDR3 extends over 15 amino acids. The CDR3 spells CASSLPGQGAGELFF. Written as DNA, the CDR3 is TGTGCCAGCAGCTTACCGGGACAGGGGGCCGGGGAGCTGTTTTTT. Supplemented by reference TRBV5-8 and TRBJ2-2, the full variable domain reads EAGVTQSPTHLIKTRGQQATLRCSPISGHTSVYWYQQALGLGLQFLLWYDEGEERNRGNFPPRFSGRQFPNYSSELNVNALELEDSALYLCASSLPGQGAGELFFGEGSRLTVL.

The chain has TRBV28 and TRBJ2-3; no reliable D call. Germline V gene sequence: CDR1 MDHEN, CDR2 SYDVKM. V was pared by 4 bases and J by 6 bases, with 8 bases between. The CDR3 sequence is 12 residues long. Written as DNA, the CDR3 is TGTGCCAGCAGTTCAGGTTTTGATACGCAGTATTTT. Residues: CASSSGFDTQYF. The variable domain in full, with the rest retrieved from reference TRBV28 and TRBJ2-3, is DVKVTQSSRYLVKRTGEKVFLECVQDMDHENMFWYRQDPGLGLRLIYFSYDVKMKEKGDIPEGYSVSREKKERFSLILESASTNQTSMYLCASSSGFDTQYFGPGTRLTVL.

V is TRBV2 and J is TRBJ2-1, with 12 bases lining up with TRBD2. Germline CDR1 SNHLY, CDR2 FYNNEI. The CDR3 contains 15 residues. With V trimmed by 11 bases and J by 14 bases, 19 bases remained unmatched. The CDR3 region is CASRLGTSGPVGKFF. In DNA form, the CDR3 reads TGTGCCTCCCGCCTCGGGACTAGCGGGCCCGTAGGGAAGTTCTTC. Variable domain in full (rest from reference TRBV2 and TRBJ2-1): EPEVTQTPSHQVTQMGQEVILRCVPISNHLYFYWYRQILGQKVEFLVSFYNNEISEKSEIFDDQFSVERPDGSNFTLKIRSTKLEDSAMYFCASRLGTSGPVGKFFGPGTRLTVL.

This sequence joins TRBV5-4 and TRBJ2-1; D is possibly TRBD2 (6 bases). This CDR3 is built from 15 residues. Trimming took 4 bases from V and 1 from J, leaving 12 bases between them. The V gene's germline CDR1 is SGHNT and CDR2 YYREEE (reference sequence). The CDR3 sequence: CASSPEGRSYNEQFF. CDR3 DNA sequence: TGTGCCAGCAGCCCGGAGGGGCGGTCCTACAATGAGCAGTTCTTC.

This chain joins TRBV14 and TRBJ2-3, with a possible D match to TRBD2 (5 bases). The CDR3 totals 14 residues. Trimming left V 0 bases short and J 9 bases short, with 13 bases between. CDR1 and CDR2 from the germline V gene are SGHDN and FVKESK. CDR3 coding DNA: TGTGCCAGCAGCCAAGATCATTGGGAGAACACGCAGTATTTT. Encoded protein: CASSQDHWENTQYF.

This CDR3 reads CAHNKDRGKGEQYF. The CDR3 region has the DNA TGCGCCCACAACAAGGACAGGGGTAAGGGCGAGCAGTACTTC. The chain links TRBV10-2 to TRBJ2-7; 9 nucleotides agree with TRBD1. This CDR3 has 14 amino acids. V was clipped by 11 bases and J by 6 bases; unmatched bases: 14. CDR1 WSHSY and CDR2 SAAADI come from the germline V gene.

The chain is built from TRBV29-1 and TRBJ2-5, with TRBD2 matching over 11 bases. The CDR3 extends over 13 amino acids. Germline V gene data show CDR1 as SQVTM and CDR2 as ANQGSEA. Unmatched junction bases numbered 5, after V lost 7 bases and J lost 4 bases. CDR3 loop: CSASGLAGETQYF. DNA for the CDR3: TGCAGCGCCTCCGGACTAGCGGGAGAGACCCAGTACTTC.

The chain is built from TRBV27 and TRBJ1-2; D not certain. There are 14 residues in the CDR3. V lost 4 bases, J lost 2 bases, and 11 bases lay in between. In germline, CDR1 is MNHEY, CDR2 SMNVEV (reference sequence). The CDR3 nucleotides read TGTGCCAGCAGTTGGAGCCGGGAGAACTATGGCTACACCTTC. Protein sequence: CASSWSRENYGYTF.

CDR3 sequence: CASSSGLLDTQYF. As DNA, the CDR3 is TGTGCCAGCAGTTCGGGACTTTTAGATACGCAGTATTTT. V and J are TRBV27 and TRBJ2-3; tentative D call: TRBD2 (6 bases). This CDR3 is built from 13 residues. Between the trimmed V and J ends, which lost 4 bases and 5 bases, there was a span of 10 bases. Germline V gives CDR1 MNHEY, CDR2 SMNVEV (reference sequence).

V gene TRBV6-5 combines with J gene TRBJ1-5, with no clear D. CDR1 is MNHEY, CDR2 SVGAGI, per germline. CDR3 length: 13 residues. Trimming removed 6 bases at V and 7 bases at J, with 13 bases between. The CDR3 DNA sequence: TGTGCCAGCAGCGCGAAAGTGGGCCAGCCCCAGCATTTT. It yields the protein CASSAKVGQPQHF.

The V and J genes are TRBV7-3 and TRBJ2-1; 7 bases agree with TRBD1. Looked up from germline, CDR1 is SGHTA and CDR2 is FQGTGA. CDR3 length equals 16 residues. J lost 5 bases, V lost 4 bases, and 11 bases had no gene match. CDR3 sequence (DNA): TGTGCCAGCAGCTCCCAGATAGCAGGGGGTAACAATGAGCAGTTCTTC. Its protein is CASSSQIAGGNNEQFF.

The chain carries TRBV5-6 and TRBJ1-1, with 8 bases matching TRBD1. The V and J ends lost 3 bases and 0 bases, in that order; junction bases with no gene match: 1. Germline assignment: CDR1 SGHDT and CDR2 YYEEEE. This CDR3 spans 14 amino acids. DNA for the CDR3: TGTGCCAGCAGCTGGGGACAGGTGAACACTGAAGCTTTCTTT. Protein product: CASSWGQVNTEAFF.

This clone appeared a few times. CDR3 region: CASIRAGGQNEQFF. In DNA, the CDR3 is TGTGCCAGCATAAGGGCGGGAGGGCAAAATGAGCAGTTCTTC. The chain combines TRBV6-5 with TRBJ2-1, with 9 bases fitting TRBD2. Trimming at V came to 7 bases and at J to 7 bases, leaving 8 bases not matched to a gene. The CDR3 spans 14 residues. The germline V gene has CDR1 MNHEY and CDR2 SVGAGI.

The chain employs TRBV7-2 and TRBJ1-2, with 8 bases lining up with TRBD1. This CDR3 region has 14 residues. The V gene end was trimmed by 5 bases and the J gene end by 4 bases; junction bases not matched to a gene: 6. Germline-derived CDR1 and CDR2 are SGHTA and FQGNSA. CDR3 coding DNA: TGTGCCAGCAGCCCCAGTCAGGGGGCCTATGGCTACACCTTC. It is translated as CASSPSQGAYGYTF.

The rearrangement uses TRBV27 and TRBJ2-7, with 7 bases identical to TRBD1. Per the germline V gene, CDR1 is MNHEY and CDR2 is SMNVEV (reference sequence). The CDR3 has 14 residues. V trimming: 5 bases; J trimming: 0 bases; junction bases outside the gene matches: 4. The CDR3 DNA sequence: TGTGCCAGCAGTCCGGGACAGCACTCCTACGAGCAGTACTTC. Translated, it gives CASSPGQHSYEQYF.

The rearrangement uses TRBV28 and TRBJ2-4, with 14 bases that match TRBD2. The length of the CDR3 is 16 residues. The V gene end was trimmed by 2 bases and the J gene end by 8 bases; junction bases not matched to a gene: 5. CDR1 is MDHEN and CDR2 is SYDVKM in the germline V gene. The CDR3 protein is CASSLGGTSGRDIQYF. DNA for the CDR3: TGTGCCAGCAGTTTAGGAGGGACTAGCGGGAGAGACATTCAGTACTTC.

CDR3 loop: CASSPLYGRGEQYF. As DNA, the CDR3 is TGTGCCAGCAGCCCCCTATACGGGAGGGGGGAGCAGTACTTC. The rearrangement links TRBV3-1 (or the pseudogene TRBV3-2) to TRBJ2-7, with 8 bases that match TRBD2. The V and J ends lost 4 bases and 7 bases, in that order; junction bases with no gene match: 9. Germline-derived CDR1 and CDR2 are LGHDT and YNNKEL (reference sequence). This CDR3 is 14 amino acids long.

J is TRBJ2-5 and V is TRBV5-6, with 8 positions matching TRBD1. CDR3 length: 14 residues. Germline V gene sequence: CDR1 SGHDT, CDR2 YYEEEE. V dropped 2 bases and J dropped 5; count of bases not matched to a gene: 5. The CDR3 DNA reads TGTGCCAGCAGCTTACGGACAGGGCAGGAGACCCAGTACTTC. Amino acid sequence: CASSLRTGQETQYF.

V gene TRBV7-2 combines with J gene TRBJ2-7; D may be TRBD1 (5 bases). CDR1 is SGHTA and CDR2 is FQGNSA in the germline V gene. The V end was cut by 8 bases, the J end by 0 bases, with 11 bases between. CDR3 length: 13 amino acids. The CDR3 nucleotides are TGTGCCAGCGGAACCAGGGCCTCCTACGAGCAGTACTTC. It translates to CASGTRASYEQYF.

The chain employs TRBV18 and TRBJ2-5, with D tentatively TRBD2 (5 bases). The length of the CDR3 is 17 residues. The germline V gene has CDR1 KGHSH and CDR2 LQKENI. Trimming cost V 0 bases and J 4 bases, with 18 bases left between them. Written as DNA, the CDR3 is TGTGCCAGCTCACCACCGCTAGCAGGAAGCGTCCCAGAGACCCAGTACTTC. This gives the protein CASSPPLAGSVPETQYF.

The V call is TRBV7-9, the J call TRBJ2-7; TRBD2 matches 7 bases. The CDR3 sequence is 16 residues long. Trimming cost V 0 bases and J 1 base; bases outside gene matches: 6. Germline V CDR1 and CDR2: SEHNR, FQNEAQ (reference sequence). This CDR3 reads CASSLARSGDSYEQYF. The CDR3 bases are TGTGCCAGCAGCTTAGCCCGAAGCGGGGATTCCTACGAGCAGTACTTC.